This TCR beta chain was recorded in a study of graft-versus-host responses after intestinal transplantation. The protocol was immunoSEQ multiplex PCR, while the TCRdb copy is restricted to in-frame clones and leaves out a portion. The sample has tens of thousands of clones, more than 90% seen once. As for this clone: Antigen unknown.

Germline CDR1 reads MNHNS; CDR2 reads SASEGT. Germline trimming cut 4 bases from V and 4 bases from J; bases unmatched to any gene: 1. The CDR3 covers 14 residues. This sequence was found in a human donor who received an intestinal transplant. The sample consisted of unstimulated CD4+ T cells sorted from spleen or lymph node cells, taken before intestinal transplant. The chain employs TRBV6-1 and TRBJ1-5; 10 bases are shared with TRBD1. DNA for the CDR3: TGTGCCAGCAGTGTGGACAGGGGGAATCAGCCCCAGCATTTT. Translated: CASSVDRGNQPQHF.